This TCR beta chain is from a study of cytomegalovirus exposure and HLA in healthy donors. Whole-study results and caveats: In an earlier analysis, most TCR beta V segments were productive about 87% or about 30% of the time. In vitro, a few CMV-associated chains proved specific for CMV antigens. Later analysis showed most CMV-associated TCR beta chains appearing HLA-restricted.

As for this clone: The antigen is undetermined.

The CDR3 is 15 amino acids. Germline CDR1 reads SEHNR; CDR2 reads FQNEAQ (reference sequence). V lost 3 bases to trimming and J lost 0 bases; unmatched junction nucleotides: 4. Primers for the PCR totalled 60 Vbeta and 13 Jbeta. Assay: immunoSEQ multiplex PCR; the TCRdb copy retains only in-frame clones and omits some. The repertoire has more than 85,000 clones, 79% of them found once; the top ten carry around 6.6%. This TCR was sampled from a man aged 30-40 years in good health and CMV-seropositive. The sequenced material came from PBMCs. The chain is built from TRBV7-9 and TRBJ2-7, with 8 bases lining up with TRBD1. CDR3 sequence: CASSFGQGLSYEQYF. DNA for the CDR3: TGTGCCAGCAGCTTTGGACAGGGCCTCTCCTACGAGCAGTACTTC.